One and the same sample provided the 5 T cell receptor beta chains below, sequenced in a study of cytomegalovirus exposure and HLA in healthy donors. The primer mix had 60 Vbeta and 13 Jbeta primers. Clones were read by immunoSEQ multiplex PCR, and TCRdb kept only the in-frame ones, dropping some. The sample includes tens of thousands of clones, around 83% of them seen just once. The sequencing sample was made of PBMCs. The receptors originated from a man aged 25 to 40 in good health and CMV-seronegative.

The chain carries TRBV4-3 and TRBJ2-4, with D hard to call. Between the trimmed V and J ends, which lost 3 bases and 3 bases, there was a span of 12 bases. The CDR3 is 15 amino acids. From germline, CDR1 is LGHNA and CDR2 YSLEER. CDR3: CASSQGLTDKNIQYF. CDR3 bases: TGCGCCAGCAGCCAGGGCCTAACGGACAAAAACATTCAGTACTTC.

This clone occurred once. The V gene is TRBV27, the J gene TRBJ1-5, with a possible D match to TRBD1 (5 bases). V was trimmed by 6 bases and J by 5 bases, leaving 17 bases between them. This CDR3 spans 15 amino acids. Germline V lookup: CDR1 MNHEY, CDR2 SMNVEV (reference sequence). CDR3 protein: CASRVRGGRHQPQHF. CDR3 bases: TGTGCCAGCAGGGTTCGGGGGGGACGGCATCAGCCCCAGCATTTT.

The chain couples TRBV19 to TRBJ2-7; the D is unclear. Trimming shortened V by 5 bases and J by 2 bases, and 7 bases separated the two germline ends. This CDR3 spans 12 amino acids. Looked up from germline, CDR1 is LNHDA and CDR2 is SQIVND (reference sequence). CDR3 in amino acids: CASSASPYEQYF. DNA of the CDR3: TGTGCCAGTAGTGCTAGTCCCTACGAGCAGTACTTC. Filled out from reference TRBV19 and TRBJ2-7, the complete variable domain reads DGGITQSPKYLFRKEGQNVTLSCEQNLNHDAMYWYRQDPGQGLRLIYYSQIVNDFQKGDIAEGYSVSREKKESFPLTVTSAQKNPTAFYLCASSASPYEQYFGPGTRLTVT.

This clone was observed a single time. The chain joins TRBV27 to TRBJ2-3, with D unresolved. Trimming shortened V by 3 bases and J by 3 bases, and 10 bases separated the two germline ends. CDR3 length equals 14 residues. Germline CDR1 MNHEY, CDR2 SMNVEV (reference sequence). CDR3: CASSFEQRTDTQYF. The CDR3 nucleotides are TGTGCCAGCAGTTTTGAGCAGCGAACAGATACGCAGTATTTT.

This chain links TRBV15 with TRBJ2-7, with unresolved D. Germline V gene lookup returns CDR1 LNHNV and CDR2 YYDKDF (reference sequence). The CDR3 sequence is 12 residues long. V was clipped by 2 bases and J by 3 bases, with 5 bases between them. The CDR3 DNA reads as TGTGCCACCAGCAGATCCAGCTACGAGCAGTACTTC. Its translation is CATSRSSYEQYF.